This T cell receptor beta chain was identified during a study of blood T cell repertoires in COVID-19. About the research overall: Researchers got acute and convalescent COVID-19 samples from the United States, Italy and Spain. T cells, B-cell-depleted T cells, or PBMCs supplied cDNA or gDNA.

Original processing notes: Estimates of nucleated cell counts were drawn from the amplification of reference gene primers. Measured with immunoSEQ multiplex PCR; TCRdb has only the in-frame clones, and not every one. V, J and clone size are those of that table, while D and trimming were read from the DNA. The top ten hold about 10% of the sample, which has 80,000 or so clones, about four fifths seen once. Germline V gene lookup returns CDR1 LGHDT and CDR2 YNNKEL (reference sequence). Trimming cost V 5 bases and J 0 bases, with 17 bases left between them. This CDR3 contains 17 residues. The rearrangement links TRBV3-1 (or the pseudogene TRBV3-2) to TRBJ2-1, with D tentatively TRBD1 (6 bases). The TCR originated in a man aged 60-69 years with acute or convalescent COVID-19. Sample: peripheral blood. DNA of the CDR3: TGTGCCAGCAGCTCAGTAGCTAGGGGGAGCTCCTACAATGAGCAGTTCTTC. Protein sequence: CASSSVARGSSYNEQFF.